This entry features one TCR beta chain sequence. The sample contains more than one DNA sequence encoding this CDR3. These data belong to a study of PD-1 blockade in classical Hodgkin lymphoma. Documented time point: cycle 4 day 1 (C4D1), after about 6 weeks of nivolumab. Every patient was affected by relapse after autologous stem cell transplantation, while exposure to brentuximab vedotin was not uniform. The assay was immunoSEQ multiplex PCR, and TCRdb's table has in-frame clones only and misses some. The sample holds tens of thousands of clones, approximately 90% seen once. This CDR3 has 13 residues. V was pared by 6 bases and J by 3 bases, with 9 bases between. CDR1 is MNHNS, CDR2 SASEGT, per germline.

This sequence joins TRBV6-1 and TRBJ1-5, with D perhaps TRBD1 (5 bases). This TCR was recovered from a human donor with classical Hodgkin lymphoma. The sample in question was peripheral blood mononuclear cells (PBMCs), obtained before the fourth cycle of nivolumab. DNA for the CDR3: TGTGCCAGCAGCCCAGGGATCAATCAGCCCCAGCATTTT. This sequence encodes CASSPGINQPQHF.